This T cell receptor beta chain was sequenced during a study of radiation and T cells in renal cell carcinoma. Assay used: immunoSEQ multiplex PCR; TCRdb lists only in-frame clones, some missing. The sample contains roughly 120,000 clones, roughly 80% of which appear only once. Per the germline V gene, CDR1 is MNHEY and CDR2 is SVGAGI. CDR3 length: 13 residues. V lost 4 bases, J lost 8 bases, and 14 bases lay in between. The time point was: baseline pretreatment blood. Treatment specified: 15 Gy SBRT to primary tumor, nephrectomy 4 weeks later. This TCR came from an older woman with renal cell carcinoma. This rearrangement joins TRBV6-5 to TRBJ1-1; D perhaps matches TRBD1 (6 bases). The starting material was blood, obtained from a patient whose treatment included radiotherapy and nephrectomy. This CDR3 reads CASSFTQGTEAFF. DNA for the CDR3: TGTGCCAGCAGTTTCACACAGGGAACGGAAGCTTTCTTT.